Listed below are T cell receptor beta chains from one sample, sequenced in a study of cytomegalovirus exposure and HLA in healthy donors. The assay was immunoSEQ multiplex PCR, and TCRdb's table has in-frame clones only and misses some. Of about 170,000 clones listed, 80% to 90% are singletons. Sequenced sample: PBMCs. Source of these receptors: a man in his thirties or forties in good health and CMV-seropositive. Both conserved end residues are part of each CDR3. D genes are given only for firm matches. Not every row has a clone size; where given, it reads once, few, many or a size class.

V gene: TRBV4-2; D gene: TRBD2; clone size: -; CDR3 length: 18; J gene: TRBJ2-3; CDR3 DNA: TGTGCCAGCAGCCCGGGGTCTAGCGGGGATCCACGCACAGATACGCAGTATTTT; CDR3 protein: CASSPGSSGDPRTDTQYF
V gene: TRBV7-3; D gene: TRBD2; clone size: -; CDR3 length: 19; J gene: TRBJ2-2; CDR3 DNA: TGTGCCAGCAGCCCAGGGACAGTACTAGCGGGAGATTCCACCGGGGAGCTGTTTTTT; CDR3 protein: CASSPGTVLAGDSTGELFF
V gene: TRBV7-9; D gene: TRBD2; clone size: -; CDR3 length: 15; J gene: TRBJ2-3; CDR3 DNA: TGTGCCAGCAGCTCGGGACTAGCTAGCACAGATACGCAGTATTTT; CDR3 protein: CASSSGLASTDTQYF
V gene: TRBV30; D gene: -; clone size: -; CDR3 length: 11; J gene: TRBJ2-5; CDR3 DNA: TGTGCCTTAGTCTCGGAGGTGACCCAGTACTTC; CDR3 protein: CALVSEVTQYF
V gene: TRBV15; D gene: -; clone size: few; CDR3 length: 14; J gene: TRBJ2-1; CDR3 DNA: TGTGCCACCAGCAGAGACTCAGGGTACAATGAGCAGTTCTTC; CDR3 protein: CATSRDSGYNEQFF
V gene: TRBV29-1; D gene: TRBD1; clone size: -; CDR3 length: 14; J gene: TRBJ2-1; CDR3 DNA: TGCAGCGGTCGACAGGGGTTAAGGTACAATGAGCAGTTCTTC; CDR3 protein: CSGRQGLRYNEQFF
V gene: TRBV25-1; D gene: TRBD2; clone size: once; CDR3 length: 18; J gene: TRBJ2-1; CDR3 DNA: TGTGCCAGCAGTGAATTACGGTGGCGGACTAGCGGGAACAATGAGCAGTTCTTC; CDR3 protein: CASSELRWRTSGNNEQFF
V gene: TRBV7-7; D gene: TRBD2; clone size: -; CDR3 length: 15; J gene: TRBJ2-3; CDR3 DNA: TGTGCTAGCAGCTTATCAGCGGGAGGGCCAGATACGCAGTATTTT; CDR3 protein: CASSLSAGGPDTQYF
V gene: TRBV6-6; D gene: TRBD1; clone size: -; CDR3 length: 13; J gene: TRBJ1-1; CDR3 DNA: TGTGCCAGCAGTAACGGACAGGGACTGAAAGCTTTCTTT; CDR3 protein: CASSNGQGLKAFF
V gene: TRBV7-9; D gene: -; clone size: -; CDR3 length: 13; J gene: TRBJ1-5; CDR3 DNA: TGTGCCAGCAGCTTGGGCACGCATCAGCCCCAGCATTTT; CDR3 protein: CASSLGTHQPQHF
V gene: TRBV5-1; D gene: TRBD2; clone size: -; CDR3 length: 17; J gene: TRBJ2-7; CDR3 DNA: TGCGCCAGCAGCCTCGAAGCGGGAGGGATTAGCTCCTACGAGCAGTACTTC; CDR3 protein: CASSLEAGGISSYEQYF
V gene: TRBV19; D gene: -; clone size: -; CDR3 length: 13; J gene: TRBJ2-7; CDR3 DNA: TGTGCCAGTAGTATAGCGGCGGACTACGAGCAGTACTTC; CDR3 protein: CASSIAADYEQYF
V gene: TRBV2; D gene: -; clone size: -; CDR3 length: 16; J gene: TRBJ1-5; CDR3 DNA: TGTGCCAGCAGCGCCCACCCCACGGGGACACATCAGCCCCAGCATTTT; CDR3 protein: CASSAHPTGTHQPQHF
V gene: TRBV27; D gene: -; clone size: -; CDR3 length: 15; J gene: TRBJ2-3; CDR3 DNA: TGTGCCAGCAGTTTCATGATAGCTAACACAGATACGCAGTATTTT; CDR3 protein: CASSFMIANTDTQYF
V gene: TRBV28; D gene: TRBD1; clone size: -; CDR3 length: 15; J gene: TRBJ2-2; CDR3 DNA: TGTGCCAGCAGTCCCCGCGGGACAGGGACCGGGGAGCTGTTTTTT; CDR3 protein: CASSPRGTGTGELFF
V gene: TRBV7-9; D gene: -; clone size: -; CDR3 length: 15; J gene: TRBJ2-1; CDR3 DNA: TGTGCCAGCACCGACCAAGAGGTTTCCTACAATGAGCAGTTCTTC; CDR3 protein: CASTDQEVSYNEQFF
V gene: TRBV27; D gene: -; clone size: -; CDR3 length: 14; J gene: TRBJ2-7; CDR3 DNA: TGTGCCAGCAGTTTCAGGTCTACCTCCTACGAGCAGTACTTC; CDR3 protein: CASSFRSTSYEQYF
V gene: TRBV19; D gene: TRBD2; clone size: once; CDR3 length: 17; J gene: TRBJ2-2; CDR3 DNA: TGTGCCAGTAGTAGGGGCGTTCTAGCGGGGAGGTCCGGGGAGCTGTTTTTT; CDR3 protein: CASSRGVLAGRSGELFF
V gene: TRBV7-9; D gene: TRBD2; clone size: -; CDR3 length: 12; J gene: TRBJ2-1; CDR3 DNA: TGTTCCAGCAGCTTAGGAACGGGAGGTCTGATCTTC; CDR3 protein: CSSSLGTGGLIF
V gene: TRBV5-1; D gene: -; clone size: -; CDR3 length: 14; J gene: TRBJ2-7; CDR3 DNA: TGCGCCAGCAGCTTGGGGACACCGACCTACGAGCAGTACTTC; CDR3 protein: CASSLGTPTYEQYF
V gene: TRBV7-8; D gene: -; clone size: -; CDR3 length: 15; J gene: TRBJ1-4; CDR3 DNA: TGTGCCAGCAGCCCACTGGAGGCAACTAATGAAAAACTGTTTTTT; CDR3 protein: CASSPLEATNEKLFF
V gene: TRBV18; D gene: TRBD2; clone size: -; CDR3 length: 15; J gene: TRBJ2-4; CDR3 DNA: TGTGCCAGCTCACCCCGCGGGGGGGCCAAAAACATTCAGTACTTC; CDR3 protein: CASSPRGGAKNIQYF